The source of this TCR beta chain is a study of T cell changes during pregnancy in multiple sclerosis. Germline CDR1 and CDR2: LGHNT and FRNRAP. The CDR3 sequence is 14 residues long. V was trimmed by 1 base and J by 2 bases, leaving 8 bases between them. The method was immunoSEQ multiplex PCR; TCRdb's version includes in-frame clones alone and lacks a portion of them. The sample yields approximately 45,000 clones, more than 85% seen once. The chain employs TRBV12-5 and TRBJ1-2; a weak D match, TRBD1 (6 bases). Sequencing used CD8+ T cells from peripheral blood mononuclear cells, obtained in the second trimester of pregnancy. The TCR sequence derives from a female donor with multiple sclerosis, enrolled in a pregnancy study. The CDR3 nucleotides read TGTGCTAGTGGTTTGGATGACAGGAACTATGGCTACACCTTC. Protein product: CASGLDDRNYGYTF.